The 32 T cell receptor beta chains below were found in one sample sequenced in a study of cytomegalovirus exposure and HLA in healthy donors. A multiplex PCR was run with 60 Vbeta primers and 13 Jbeta primers. Assay used: immunoSEQ multiplex PCR; TCRdb lists only in-frame clones, some missing. The specimen's table records tens of thousands of clones. The sequenced sample consisted of PBMCs. Receptors were obtained from a woman in her 30s in good health and CMV-seropositive.

The CDR3 region has the DNA TGCGCCAGCAGCTTGGGCGACTTCCAAGAGACCCAGTACTTC. This gives the protein CASSLGDFQETQYF. The chain couples TRBV5-1 to TRBJ2-5, with D hard to call. In germline, CDR1 is SGHRS, CDR2 YFSETQ. The CDR3 is made up of 14 amino acids. V lost 0 bases and J lost 1, with 7 bases in between.

The gene calls are TRBV29-1 and TRBJ1-1; TRBD1 might be the D (5 bases). Germline V CDR1 and CDR2: SQVTM, ANQGSEA. The CDR3 is 16 amino acids. Trimming pared 1 base from V and 3 bases from J, leaving 18 bases between. The CDR3 region has the DNA TGCAGCGTTGAAGGGCGGTGGAGGGGCTCTTACACTGAAGCTTTCTTT. Its protein is CSVEGRWRGSYTEAFF.

The chain couples TRBV5-1 to TRBJ2-3, with 7 bases lining up with TRBD1. The CDR3 sequence is 14 residues long. Germline CDR1 and CDR2: SGHRS and YFSETQ. J gave up 6 bases and V 0 bases, and 4 bases lay outside the gene matches. The CDR3 spells CASSLGRGPDTQYF. In DNA form, the CDR3 reads TGCGCCAGCAGCTTGGGAAGGGGGCCGGATACGCAGTATTTT.

The V gene is TRBV10-3, the J gene TRBJ1-6; tentative D call: TRBD1 (6 bases). Trimming stripped 3 bases from V and 6 bases from J, with 12 bases between. CDR1 is ENHRY and CDR2 is SYGVKD in the germline V gene. The CDR3 is 15 residues long. Here the CDR3 reads CAISDQGLGNSPLHF. CDR3 DNA sequence: TGTGCCATCAGTGATCAGGGGCTCGGTAATTCACCCCTCCACTTT.

The rearrangement links TRBV6-5 to TRBJ2-1; TRBD2 might be the D (5 bases). The CDR3 covers 13 residues. Germline V gene sequence: CDR1 MNHEY, CDR2 SVGAGI. Deletions cut 0 bases from V and 7 bases from J, with 7 bases between. DNA for the CDR3: TGTGCCAGCAGTTACTCTTCGGGGAATGAGCAGTTCTTC. This encodes CASSYSSGNEQFF.

This chain connects TRBV28 to TRBJ2-1; D might be TRBD1 (5 bases). The CDR3 runs 14 residues. V lost 5 bases, J lost 5 bases, and 13 bases lay in between. From germline, CDR1 is MDHEN and CDR2 SYDVKM. DNA of the CDR3: TGTGCCAGCAGTGTCACAGGATCCGACAATGAGCAGTTCTTC. Amino acids: CASSVTGSDNEQFF.

The V and J genes are TRBV20-1 and TRBJ1-1; D remains ambiguous. The CDR3 has 11 residues. V shed 1 base and J shed 10 bases, with 10 bases lying between them. CDR1 is DFQATT, CDR2 SNEGSKA, per germline (reference sequence). CDR3 sequence: CSARGADLAFF. CDR3 nucleotides: TGCAGTGCTAGAGGAGCGGATTTAGCTTTCTTT.

The chain links TRBV9 to TRBJ1-4; 7 bases line up with TRBD1. CDR1 is SGDLS and CDR2 is YYNGEE in the germline V gene. J lost 7 bases, V lost 0 bases, and 6 bases had no gene match. This CDR3 is built from 15 residues. The chain's CDR3 is CASSVEVTGIEKLFF. The CDR3 DNA reads TGTGCCAGCAGCGTAGAGGTGACAGGGATTGAAAAACTGTTTTTT.

The chain carries TRBV19 and TRBJ1-2, with D perhaps matching TRBD1 (5 bases). The CDR3 runs 15 residues. Germline V gene lookup returns CDR1 LNHDA and CDR2 SQIVND (reference sequence). Trimming cost V 0 bases and J 4 bases, with 12 bases left between them. The DNA for the CDR3 is TGTGCCAGTAGTATAGATCTCGGCAGGGTCTATGGCTACACCTTC. Translated: CASSIDLGRVYGYTF. The full variable domain, its missing parts supplied by reference TRBV19 and TRBJ1-2, is DGGITQSPKYLFRKEGQNVTLSCEQNLNHDAMYWYRQDPGQGLRLIYYSQIVNDFQKGDIAEGYSVSREKKESFPLTVTSAQKNPTAFYLCASSIDLGRVYGYTFGSGTRLTVV.

The rearrangement joins TRBV7-9 to TRBJ1-2, with 7 bases that match TRBD1. Trimming took 5 bases from V and 4 from J; bases not matched to a gene: 13. CDR3 length: 16 residues. Per germline, CDR1 SEHNR and CDR2 FQNEAQ (reference sequence). The CDR3: CASSANRAGGTYGYTF. CDR3 sequence (DNA): TGTGCCAGCAGCGCCAACCGGGCAGGGGGAACCTATGGCTACACCTTC.

The gene calls are TRBV7-2 and TRBJ2-1, with TRBD2 matching over 7 bases. This CDR3 comprises 15 residues. The ends lost 6 bases at V and 3 bases at J; junction bases unmatched: 8. The germline V gene encodes CDR1 SGHTA and CDR2 FQGNSA. CDR3 in amino acids: CASRLREAHYNEQFF. As DNA, the CDR3 is TGTGCCAGCAGACTTCGGGAGGCCCACTACAATGAGCAGTTCTTC. Full variable domain (outside the CDR3, taken from reference TRBV7-2 and TRBJ2-1): GAGVSQSPSNKVTEKGKDVELRCDPISGHTALYWYRQSLGQGLEFLIYFQGNSAPDKSGLPSDRFSAERTGGSVSTLTIQRTQQEDSAVYLCASRLREAHYNEQFFGPGTRLTVL.

The chain has TRBV19 and TRBJ1-2; D gene uncertain. The CDR3 sequence is 14 residues long. V gave up 5 bases and J gave up 2 bases, with 12 bases separating them. Germline CDR1 is LNHDA and CDR2 is SQIVND (reference sequence). The CDR3 coding sequence is TGTGCCAGTAGTGTTGGCCCCGGGAACTATGGCTACACCTTC. Translation gives CASSVGPGNYGYTF.

The chain has TRBV4-2 and TRBJ1-2; TRBD1 agrees at 8 bases. Germline trimming cut 3 bases from V and 6 bases from J; bases unmatched to any gene: 12. Per the germline V gene, CDR1 is LGHNA and CDR2 is YNFKEQ. The CDR3 totals 16 residues. Here the CDR3 DNA reads TGTGCCAGCAGCCAGGTAATGAGGGACAGGAAGGATGGCTACACCTTC. Translated: CASSQVMRDRKDGYTF.

The V and J genes are TRBV13 and TRBJ2-7; TRBD2 matches 11 bases. Germline V gives CDR1 PRHDT, CDR2 FYEKMQ (reference sequence). The CDR3 consists of 15 residues. Trimming at V came to 5 bases and at J to 3 bases, leaving 6 bases not matched to a gene. The CDR3 DNA reads TGTGCCAGCAGCCGGGGACTAGCGGTATACTACGAGCAGTACTTC. Translation: CASSRGLAVYYEQYF.

The chain has TRBV9 and TRBJ1-2; 9 bases agree with TRBD1. The germline gives CDR1 SGDLS, CDR2 YYNGEE. CDR3 size: 14 residues. The junction had 5 bases not matched to a gene; V was cut back by 4 bases and J by 4 bases. CDR3 region: CASSIGQGRYGYTF. The CDR3 coding sequence is TGTGCCAGCAGCATTGGACAGGGGCGCTATGGCTACACCTTC.

The chain links TRBV10-3 to TRBJ2-5, with 8 nucleotides matching TRBD1. The length of the CDR3 is 12 residues. J was trimmed by 3 bases and V by 10 bases; bases with no gene match: 4. Germline V gene sequence: CDR1 ENHRY, CDR2 SYGVKD. The CDR3 DNA reads TGTGCCAGCGGACAGGGAAAAGAGACCCAGTACTTC. Translation: CASGQGKETQYF.

This sequence joins TRBV27 and TRBJ2-1, with 7 bases identical to TRBD2. Germline V gives CDR1 MNHEY, CDR2 SMNVEV (reference sequence). The J segment lost 0 bases and the V segment lost 6 bases, leaving 2 bases of the junction unmatched. CDR3 size: 14 residues. CDR3 DNA sequence: TGTGCCAGCAGGGCGGGGGACTCCTACAATGAGCAGTTCTTC. It encodes CASRAGDSYNEQFF.

This CDR3 is CAWVTSGASTDTQYF. The CDR3, as DNA: TGTGCCTGGGTGACTAGCGGAGCTAGCACAGATACGCAGTATTTT. The V call is TRBV30, the J call TRBJ2-3, with 9 bases that match TRBD2. Germline CDR1 is GTSNPN and CDR2 is SVGIG (reference sequence). The CDR3 totals 15 residues. The V and J ends lost 5 bases and 0 bases, in that order; junction bases with no gene match: 6.

The chain combines TRBV5-1 with TRBJ2-2; maybe TRBD2 (5 bases). The CDR3 is 14 amino acids. Germline CDR1 is SGHRS and CDR2 is YFSETQ. V was shortened by 3 bases and J by 4 bases, with 10 bases between the two germline ends. The chain's CDR3 is CASSWTGSTGELFF. The CDR3 nucleotides are TGCGCCAGCAGCTGGACGGGGAGCACCGGGGAGCTGTTTTTT.

V usage is TRBV30 and J usage is TRBJ2-3, with 7 bases that match TRBD2. The CDR3 is 13 residues long. Looked up from germline, CDR1 is GTSNPN and CDR2 is SVGIG (reference sequence). Trimming took 2 bases from V and 4 from J; bases not matched to a gene: 3. DNA for the CDR3: TGTGCCTGGAGTCTCGGACTAGCAGATACGCAGTATTTT. It translates to CAWSLGLADTQYF.

This rearrangement joins TRBV7-6 to TRBJ2-7; D not resolved. The CDR3 totals 12 residues. CDR1 and CDR2 from the germline V gene are SGHVS and FNYEAQ. V lost 5 bases to trimming and J lost 3 bases, with 8 bases between them. DNA for the CDR3: TGTGCCAGCAGCGCAACCAGCTACGAGCAGTACTTC. Translation gives CASSATSYEQYF.

The chain combines TRBV19 with TRBJ2-4; no reliable D call. The CDR3 length is 13 residues. Germline V lookup: CDR1 LNHDA, CDR2 SQIVND (reference sequence). Trimming stripped 5 bases from V and 7 bases from J, with 12 bases between. The CDR3 protein is CASSQALGNIQYF. The CDR3 DNA sequence: TGTGCCAGTAGTCAGGCCCTTGGGAACATTCAGTACTTC.

This chain connects TRBV29-1 to TRBJ2-2; TRBD2 agrees at 7 bases. The CDR3 loop spans 16 amino acids. Germline V lookup: CDR1 SQVTM, CDR2 ANQGSEA. The J segment lost 4 bases and the V segment lost 0 bases, leaving 8 bases of the junction unmatched. CDR3 in amino acids: CSVEDWGEGGTGELFF. The CDR3 coding sequence is TGCAGCGTTGAAGATTGGGGGGAGGGCGGCACCGGGGAGCTGTTTTTT.

This rearrangement joins TRBV7-9 to TRBJ2-7; TRBD2 aligns across 8 bases. The CDR3 totals 12 residues. Losses at the gene ends were 5 bases for V and 7 bases for J; bases not matched to a gene: 4. Germline lookup yields CDR1 SEHNR and CDR2 FQNEAQ (reference sequence). CDR3 region: CASSPGGYEQYF. The CDR3 DNA follows: TGTGCCAGCAGCCCGGGGGGGTATGAGCAGTACTTC.

This chain uses TRBV5-1 with TRBJ2-2; a possible D gene is TRBD1 (6 bases). V was pared by 4 bases and J by 0 bases, with 13 bases between. Germline V gene sequence: CDR1 SGHRS, CDR2 YFSETQ. CDR3 size: 16 residues. The CDR3 sequence is CASSLLGASNTGELFF. The CDR3 bases are TGCGCCAGCAGCCTGCTGGGGGCCTCGAACACCGGGGAGCTGTTTTTT.

Written as DNA, the CDR3 is TGTGCCAGCAGTGCCCAACAGGGGAGCGAGACCCAGTACTTC. Residues: CASSAQQGSETQYF. The V and J genes are TRBV6-4 and TRBJ2-5; 7 bases line up with TRBD1. This CDR3 region has 14 residues. Germline CDR1 MRHNA, CDR2 SNTAGT. V shed 4 bases, J shed 5 bases, and the junction held 7 bases outside the gene matches.

The chain links TRBV7-9 to TRBJ2-2; possibly TRBD2 for D (7 bases). The length of the CDR3 is 13 residues. Trimming shortened V by 5 bases and J by 10 bases, and 14 bases separated the two germline ends. Germline assignment: CDR1 SEHNR and CDR2 FQNEAQ (reference sequence). Here the CDR3 reads CASSPRGAPELFF. CDR3 DNA: TGTGCCAGCAGCCCCCGGGGGGCCCCGGAGCTGTTTTTT.

The chain joins TRBV7-2 to TRBJ1-2; D may be TRBD1 (5 bases). This CDR3 spans 15 amino acids. CDR1 and CDR2 from the germline V gene are SGHTA and FQGNSA. The germline V and J ends were trimmed by 5 bases and 4 bases, with 17 bases remaining between them. The CDR3 bases are TGTGCCAGCAGCCACCTCCTGACAGCTCTCTATGGCTACACCTTC. Translation: CASSHLLTALYGYTF.

Comments on this clone: An end of the junction does not agree with germline; a read error may underlie this. This chain links TRBV7-7 with TRBJ2-2; tentative D call: TRBD1 (5 bases). Germline V gives CDR1 SSHAT, CDR2 FNYEAQ (reference sequence). This CDR3 comprises 14 residues. The CDR3 protein is CASSLDRNTGELFF. The CDR3 coding sequence is TGTGCTAGCAGCCTCGACAGAAACACCGGGGAGCTGTTTTTT. The full variable domain, its missing parts supplied by reference TRBV7-7 and TRBJ2-2, is GAGVSQSPRYKVTKRGQDVTLRCDPISSHATLYWYQQALGQGPEFLTYFNYEAQPDKSGLPSDRFSAERPEGSISTLTIQRTEQRDSAMYRCASSLDRNTGELFFGEGSRLTVL.

The chain has TRBV30 and TRBJ2-1, with TRBD2 matching over 12 bases. Per germline, CDR1 GTSNPN and CDR2 SVGIG (reference sequence). This CDR3 has 16 residues. Trimming cost V 4 bases and J 3 bases; bases outside gene matches: 7. The CDR3 loop is CAWNRGTSGLYNEQFF. In nucleotides, the CDR3 is TGTGCCTGGAATCGAGGGACTAGCGGGCTCTACAATGAGCAGTTCTTC.

J is TRBJ2-6 and V is TRBV30; D is perhaps TRBD1 (5 bases). Trimming shortened V by 3 bases and J by 0 bases, and 12 bases separated the two germline ends. Germline CDR1 reads GTSNPN; CDR2 reads SVGIG (reference sequence). CDR3 length: 16 amino acids. DNA for the CDR3: TGTGCCTGGAGCACAGGTTCTAGCTCTGGGGCCAACGTCCTGACTTTC. Residues: CAWSTGSSSGANVLTF.

The CDR3 coding sequence is TGTGCCAGCAGCACAAAGGACTATCTGGGGAAGACCCAGTACTTC. Translated, it gives CASSTKDYLGKTQYF. The chain employs TRBV7-9 and TRBJ2-5; tentatively, D is TRBD2 (6 bases). The CDR3 runs to 15 residues. Germline loops: CDR1 SEHNR, CDR2 FQNEAQ (reference sequence). V lost 5 bases and J lost 6, with 19 bases in between.